The 17 T cell receptor beta chains below all came from one sample that was sequenced in a study of breast tumors, draining lymph nodes, adjacent tissues. Breast cancer patients provided tissue from their axillary draining lymph nodes. TCRdb fed the multiplex PCR reads into MiXCR, producing one record per CDR3 protein. The sample has approximately 180,000 distinct CDR3 sequences; around a third are singletons. The sequenced sample consisted of axillary lymph node tissue. These receptors were collected from a female donor with breast cancer. Some clones in this sample may be carry-over from other donors' samples.

The V and J genes are TRBV2 and TRBJ2-3, with 8 nucleotides matching TRBD1. Germline V gives CDR1 SNHLY, CDR2 FYNNEI. The V and J ends lost 6 bases and 2 bases, in that order; junction bases with no gene match: 7. The CDR3 spans 15 residues. CDR3 nucleotides: TGTGCCAGCAGCACCACAGGGGGGTCCACAGATACGCAGTATTTT. Its protein is CASSTTGGSTDTQYF.

This clonotype occurred a few times. This may arise from a read error, as a much more abundant clone is one base away. This chain uses TRBV5-8 with TRBJ1-5, with a tentative D call TRBD1 (6 bases). This CDR3 comprises 17 residues. V lost 3 bases and J 0 bases, leaving 16 bases between the germline ends. Germline CDR1 reads SGHTS; CDR2 reads YDEGEE. The CDR3: CASSSGQTVYSNQPQHF. The DNA of the CDR3 is TGTGCCAGCAGCTCGGGACAAACAGTCTATAGCAATCAGCCCCAGCATTTT.

The CDR3 nucleotides are TGCAGTGCCAGCGGGAGGGTCTCCTACGAGCAGTACTTC. This encodes CSASGRVSYEQYF. The V call is TRBV20-1, the J call TRBJ2-7, with 10 bases matching TRBD2. There are 13 residues in the CDR3. Germline lookup yields CDR1 DFQATT and CDR2 SNEGSKA (reference sequence). V lost 6 bases, J lost 0 bases, and 2 bases stayed unmatched.

Ten or more counts support this clonotype. This may be a read error: a much more frequent sequence differs by one nucleotide. The chain employs TRBV20-1 and TRBJ2-7; 9 bases are shared with TRBD1. This CDR3 is 15 amino acids long. Germline loops: CDR1 DFQATT, CDR2 SNEGSKA (reference sequence). V was clipped by 5 bases and J by 2 bases; unmatched bases: 10. The CDR3 protein is CSAPLNRDRAYEQYF. In DNA form, the CDR3 reads TGCAGTGCTCCCCTAAACCGGGACAGGGCCTACGAGCAGTACTTC.

This clonotype was seen ten or more times. V usage is TRBV5-5 and J usage is TRBJ2-2; possibly TRBD1 or TRBD2 for D (5 bases each). The CDR3 runs 17 residues. Trimming removed 0 bases at V and 5 bases at J, with 17 bases between. Germline V gives CDR1 SGHKS, CDR2 YYEKEE (reference sequence). The DNA of the CDR3 is TGTGCCAGCAGCTTGGCCGCAGGGACCGTGGGGACCGGGGAGCTGTTTTTT. Encoded protein: CASSLAAGTVGTGELFF.

The chain links TRBV6-1 to TRBJ2-1; 7 nucleotides agree with TRBD2. V trimming: 6 bases; J trimming: 5 bases; junction bases outside the gene matches: 13. CDR3 length: 16 residues. The germline V gene encodes CDR1 MNHNS and CDR2 SASEGT. The CDR3 sequence is CASSPLAGVVHNEQFF. The CDR3 DNA is TGTGCCAGCAGCCCCCTGGCGGGAGTGGTCCACAATGAGCAGTTCTTC.

Of note for this clonotype: A junction end diverges from the germline sequence, so it may reflect a read error. The chain recombines TRBV30 with TRBJ2-7; 8 positions agree with TRBD2. Germline V gene lookup returns CDR1 GTSNPN and CDR2 SVGIG (reference sequence). The CDR3 loop spans 14 amino acids. CDR3 loop: CAWSTSGGIYVQYF. CDR3 DNA sequence: TGTGCCTGGAGTACTAGCGGAGGGATCTACGTGCAGTACTTC.

The CDR3 is CAISDPARQGPQETQYF. The CDR3 nucleotides read TGTGCCATCAGTGACCCAGCCCGACAGGGTCCACAAGAGACCCAGTACTTC. The J gene is TRBJ2-5, the V gene TRBV10-3, with 7 nucleotides matching TRBD1. The length of the CDR3 is 17 residues. The germline CDR1 and CDR2 sequences are ENHRY and SYGVKD. With 3 bases clipped from V and 2 bases from J, the junction kept 12 bases outside the gene matches.

This clonotype has at least ten counts. The rearrangement uses TRBV6-1 and TRBJ2-6; D unclear. V lost 0 bases to trimming and J lost 0 bases, with 12 bases between them. Per germline, CDR1 MNHNS and CDR2 SASEGT. This CDR3 contains 18 residues. CDR3 sequence (DNA): TGTGCCAGCAGTGAAGCGTACGCCCCGCGCTCTGGGGCCAACGTCCTGACTTTC. Its translation is CASSEAYAPRSGANVLTF.

Worth noting for this clonotype: This could be a read error, since a much larger clone is one nucleotide away. The V call is TRBV5-5, the J call TRBJ2-1; D perhaps matches TRBD2 (5 bases). The CDR3 length is 14 residues. Trimming took 4 bases from V and 8 from J, leaving 16 bases between them. Germline assignment: CDR1 SGHKS and CDR2 YYEKEE (reference sequence). The CDR3 protein is CASSRSWRSDEQFF. In DNA form, the CDR3 reads TGTGCCAGCAGCCGCAGTTGGAGGTCGGATGAGCAGTTCTTC.

Concerning this clonotype: The conserved phenylalanine or tryptophan normally closing the CDR3 is absent here, so this likely arose from a read error. No DNA is shown, since the ends of the CDR3 on it are uncertain; the CDR3 is the one TCRdb lists. The chain is built from TRBV7-3 and TRBJ1-6; TRBD1 was called by the table and not checked on the DNA. The CDR3 spans 9 residues, counting both ends. Germline V gives CDR1 SGHTA, CDR2 FQGTGA. Here the CDR3 reads CASSLIPGQ.

This clonotype was counted a few times. A much larger clone differs from this one at a single base, so this may be a read error. The genes are TRBV6-5 and TRBJ2-7, with 7 bases identical to TRBD1. The CDR3 extends over 15 amino acids. Germline values: CDR1 MNHEY, CDR2 SVGAGI. V trimming: 8 bases; J trimming: 7 bases; junction bases outside the gene matches: 17. The CDR3 DNA sequence: TGTGCCAGCCGTCACGGACAGGCGTCCTATATGGAGCAGTACTTC. This encodes CASRHGQASYMEQYF.

This clonotype was seen repeatedly, ten times or more. The gene calls are TRBV24-1 and TRBJ2-2, with D perhaps TRBD2 (6 bases). CDR3 length equals 14 residues. The V gene lost 4 bases and the J gene lost 6 bases, with 11 bases spanning the gap. The germline V gene has CDR1 KGHDR and CDR2 SFDVKD. CDR3 DNA: TGTGCCACCAGTGACTCAGGAGGGGCCGGGGAGCTGTTTTTT. The encoded protein is CATSDSGGAGELFF.

Many counts were recorded for this clonotype. V and J are TRBV7-9 and TRBJ2-7; D is uncertain. The germline V and J ends were trimmed by 4 bases and 5 bases, with 15 bases remaining between them. Germline-derived CDR1 and CDR2 are SEHNR and FQNEAQ (reference sequence). The CDR3 has 14 amino acids. The CDR3 protein is CASSSDGPVDEQYF. DNA for the CDR3: TGTGCCAGCAGCTCAGACGGCCCGGTCGACGAGCAGTACTTC.

This clonotype was seen at least ten times. The rearrangement joins TRBV2 to TRBJ1-2; TRBD1 aligns across 12 bases. This CDR3 region has 14 residues. V gave up 2 bases and J gave up 8 bases; unmatched junction bases: 3. CDR1 and CDR2 from the germline V gene are SNHLY and FYNNEI. The CDR3 DNA sequence: TGTGCCAGCAGTGAAAGGGACAGGGGGCAAGGCTACACCTTC. It encodes CASSERDRGQGYTF.

The sample holds many counts of this clonotype. J is TRBJ1-2 and V is TRBV15; tentatively, D is TRBD1 (6 bases). Between the trimmed V and J ends, which lost 1 base and 8 bases, there was a span of 20 bases. Germline values: CDR1 LNHNV, CDR2 YYDKDF (reference sequence). The CDR3 covers 16 residues. In nucleotides, the CDR3 is TGTGCCACCAGCAGAGGCCGGGACACGGGGACTCGCGGCTACACCTTC. Its translation is CATSRGRDTGTRGYTF.

This clonotype was observed at least ten times. The chain couples TRBV2 to TRBJ2-7, with D tentatively TRBD1 (5 bases). V lost 3 bases to trimming and J lost 0 bases, with 12 bases between them. The length of the CDR3 is 15 residues. Per germline, CDR1 SNHLY and CDR2 FYNNEI. CDR3 sequence reads: CASSDGAASSYEQYF. Written as DNA, the CDR3 is TGTGCCAGCAGTGATGGGGCAGCTAGCTCCTACGAGCAGTACTTC.